These 7 T cell receptor beta chains came from one sample sequenced in a study of cytomegalovirus exposure and HLA in healthy donors. PCR primers comprised 60 Vbeta and 13 Jbeta primers. The repertoire was sequenced with immunoSEQ multiplex PCR; TCRdb's copy has only in-frame clones and lacks some. This listing includes some 43,000 clones. The sample was PBMCs. The receptors here all came from a woman aged 30 to 39 in good health and CMV-seronegative.

This chain uses TRBV11-3 with TRBJ2-7, with TRBD1 identical over 8 bases. The CDR3 runs 13 residues. Unmatched junction bases numbered 2, after V lost 3 bases and J lost 4 bases. From germline, CDR1 is SGHNT and CDR2 YENEEA. CDR3 in DNA: TGTGCCAGCAGCTTGGGACAGGTATACGAGCAGTACTTC. The encoded protein is CASSLGQVYEQYF.

The chain recombines TRBV2 with TRBJ2-7; the D gene is possibly TRBD2 (6 bases). The V and J ends lost 6 bases and 3 bases respectively, with 6 bases between them. CDR3 size: 11 residues. Germline CDR1 and CDR2: SNHLY and FYNNEI. This chain's CDR3 is CASRRDYEQYF. DNA of the CDR3: TGTGCCAGCAGGCGGGACTACGAGCAGTACTTC.

The genes are TRBV6-5 and TRBJ1-2, with unresolved D. V lost 6 bases to trimming and J lost 7 bases, with 9 bases between them. The CDR3 is 11 amino acids. Per the germline V gene, CDR1 is MNHEY and CDR2 is SVGAGI. CDR3 sequence reads: CASRRDGGYTF. The CDR3 region has the DNA TGTGCCAGCAGACGAGATGGTGGCTACACCTTC.

J is TRBJ1-5 and V is TRBV19, with a possible D match to TRBD1 (5 bases). Germline-derived CDR1 and CDR2 are LNHDA and SQIVND (reference sequence). This CDR3 region has 13 residues. The V and J ends lost 5 bases and 6 bases respectively, with 11 bases between them. CDR3 loop: CASSRQTPQPQHF. CDR3 nucleotide sequence: TGTGCCAGTAGTCGACAGACCCCTCAGCCCCAGCATTTT.

J is TRBJ2-7 and V is TRBV28; 12 positions agree with TRBD2. There are 19 residues in the CDR3. The germline V gene has CDR1 MDHEN and CDR2 SYDVKM. J was trimmed by 4 bases and V by 4 bases; bases with no gene match: 17. DNA for the CDR3: TGTGCCAGCAGTTCTCTACTGCTAGCGGGAGGGCCAATCGGATACGAGCAGTACTTC. Translated, it gives CASSSLLLAGGPIGYEQYF.

The rearrangement joins TRBV9 to TRBJ2-7; D is ambiguous. With 0 bases removed from V and 2 bases from J, the gap between germline ends came to 9 bases. This CDR3 region has 14 residues. Germline loops: CDR1 SGDLS, CDR2 YYNGEE. This CDR3 is CASSVAYGAYEQYF. Here the CDR3 DNA reads TGTGCCAGCAGCGTAGCTTACGGAGCCTACGAGCAGTACTTC.

V and J are TRBV29-1 and TRBJ1-2; 7 bases agree with TRBD1. This CDR3 has 11 residues. Germline V gene lookup returns CDR1 SQVTM and CDR2 ANQGSEA. V was clipped by 6 bases and J by 8 bases; unmatched bases: 6. The CDR3 reads CSVEGAGGYTF. The CDR3 coding sequence is TGCAGCGTAGAGGGGGCAGGGGGCTACACCTTC.